Sequencing of this T cell receptor (beta chain) was carried out in a study of cytotoxic CD8 clonotypes in ibrutinib-treated CLL. Produced via immunoSEQ multiplex PCR; TCRdb's table is partial and in-frame only. The sample has 150,000 to 200,000 clones, around nine tenths seen once. Comment on this clone: No antigen is known for it.

CDR1 is SGHRS, CDR2 YFSETQ, per germline. V gave up 4 bases and J gave up 3 bases; unmatched junction bases: 6. This CDR3 spans 15 amino acids. Whole-study findings and limits: At baseline, clonality was higher than in age-matched healthy donors and correlated with CD8+ counts.

The sequencing here drew on PBMCs, taken at disease progression, from a patient treated with ibrutinib. The TCR originated in a human donor with chronic lymphocytic leukemia. The chain uses TRBV5-1 and TRBJ2-1; TRBD1 matches at 8 bases. CDR3 protein: CASSTKTGDYNEQFF. CDR3 DNA: TGCGCCAGCAGCACTAAGACAGGGGACTACAATGAGCAGTTCTTC.